Only one count was recorded for the clone carrying this T cell receptor beta chain. This CDR3 is also generated by other DNA sequences in the sample. The data are from a study of shared clonotypes between healthy human individuals. Sorted-subset replicate PCRs used 150 to 200 ng DNA, some 33,000 T cell genomes. The repertoire was sequenced with immunoSEQ multiplex PCR; TCRdb's copy has only in-frame clones and lacks some. Of approximately 99,000 clones listed, around 65% are singletons. CDR1 LNHDA and CDR2 SQIVND come from the germline V gene (reference sequence). Trimming stripped 4 bases from V and 4 bases from J, with 20 bases between. The CDR3 length is 16 residues.

Sequencing was performed on memory CD8+ T cells sorted from blood. Regarding subset: CD45RO+ cells pooled with CCR7-negative TemRA cells. This receptor was obtained from a woman in her thirties in good health. The V call is TRBV19, the J call TRBJ2-7, with D possibly being TRBD2 (5 bases). CDR3 in DNA: TGTGCCAGTAGTAGGACTCCAAGCCCCGTCCTTTACGAGCAGTACTTC. It specifies CASSRTPSPVLYEQYF.